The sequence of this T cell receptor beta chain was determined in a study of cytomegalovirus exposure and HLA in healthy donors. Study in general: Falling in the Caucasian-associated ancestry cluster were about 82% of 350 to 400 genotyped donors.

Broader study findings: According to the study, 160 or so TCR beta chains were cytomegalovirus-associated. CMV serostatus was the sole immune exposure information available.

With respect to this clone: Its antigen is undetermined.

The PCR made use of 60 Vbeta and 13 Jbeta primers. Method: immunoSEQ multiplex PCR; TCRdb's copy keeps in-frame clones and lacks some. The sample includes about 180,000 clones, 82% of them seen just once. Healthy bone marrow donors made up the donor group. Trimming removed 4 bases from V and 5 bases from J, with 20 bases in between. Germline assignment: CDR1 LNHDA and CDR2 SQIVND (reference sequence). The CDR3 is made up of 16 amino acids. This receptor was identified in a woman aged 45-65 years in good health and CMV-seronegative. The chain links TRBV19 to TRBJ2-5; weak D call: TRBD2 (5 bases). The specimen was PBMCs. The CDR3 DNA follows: TGTGCCAGTAGTACCCTTGGACTTCGAGTGGTGGAGACCCAGTACTTC. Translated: CASSTLGLRVVETQYF.